One sample yielded the 14 T cell receptor beta chains listed below, sequenced in a study of vaccination effects on CD4 cells after COVID-19. Sequencing was performed with immunoSEQ multiplex PCR; in TCRdb, only in-frame clones are kept and a portion is missing. Among tens of thousands of clones, around 73% were seen once, and the ten largest hold around 30%. The antigens for these receptors are not known. ViraFEST used viral peptide pools to expand antigen-specific CD4+ T cells before sequencing. Subsequent to about 10 days of culture, CD4+ T cells were isolated. Among the vaccine recipients, none had a prior SARS-CoV-2 infection, and nucleocapsid antibodies were negative. The sequencing used CD4+ T cells from PBMCs cultured with HCoV-OC43 spike peptides, collected before COVID-19 vaccination. Subset noted: HCoV-OC43 spike overlapping peptide pool stimulation. All receptors come from a human donor who received a COVID-19 vaccine.

This chain joins TRBV6-5 and TRBJ2-3; D remains unclear. Germline CDR1 and CDR2: MNHEY and SVGAGI. The CDR3 length is 14 residues. The ends were cut back, 6 bases at V and 2 bases at J, with 12 bases in the middle. CDR3 nucleotide sequence: TGTGCCAGCAGCTGGCCCAACCCCACAGATACGCAGTATTTT. Its translation: CASSWPNPTDTQYF.

This chain links TRBV6-2 or TRBV6-3 with TRBJ2-7; a weak D match, TRBD2 (5 bases). This CDR3 contains 14 residues. CDR1 and CDR2 (germline): MNHEY, SVGEGT. V lost 5 bases and J 3 bases, leaving 14 bases between the germline ends. The CDR3 protein is CASSPAAAGYEQYF. The DNA of the CDR3 is TGTGCCAGCAGTCCGGCAGCGGCGGGCTACGAGCAGTACTTC.

The rearrangement uses TRBV25-1 and TRBJ2-5; D tentatively reads TRBD1 or TRBD2 (6 bases each). There are 14 residues in the CDR3. Germline V gene data show CDR1 as MGHDK and CDR2 as SYGVNS. Trimming took 2 bases from V and 4 from J, leaving 11 bases between them. The CDR3 nucleotides are TGTGCCAGCAGTGAAGGAGGGGGGCGAGAGACCCAGTACTTC. Translating it yields CASSEGGGRETQYF.

This rearrangement joins TRBV5-1 to TRBJ1-2; 7 nucleotides match TRBD1. This CDR3 is built from 14 residues. CDR1 and CDR2 (germline): SGHRS, YFSETQ. V lost 7 bases and J lost 4; bases outside the gene matches: 10. The CDR3 DNA follows: TGCGCCAGCGGCGGGACAGCCGGTTCCTATGGCTACACCTTC. Translation: CASGGTAGSYGYTF. The full variable domain, in which reference TRBV5-1 and TRBJ1-2 provide the parts outside the CDR3, is KAGVTQTPRYLIKTRGQQVTLSCSPISGHRSVSWYQQTPGQGLQFLFEYFSETQRNKGNFPGRFSGRQFSNSRSEMNVSTLELGDSALYLCASGGTAGSYGYTFGSGTRLTVV.

V usage is TRBV12-3 or TRBV12-4 and J usage is TRBJ1-5; D might be TRBD1 (5 bases). The CDR3 has 13 residues. V was shortened by 7 bases and J by 9 bases, with 16 bases between the two germline ends. The CDR3 spells CASMGMGEAPQHF. CDR3 nucleotide sequence: TGTGCCAGCATGGGAATGGGGGAGGCGCCCCAGCATTTT.

The chain carries TRBV11-2 and TRBJ1-5; D might be TRBD1 (6 bases). Germline CDR1 reads SGHAT; CDR2 reads FQNNGV. CDR3 length: 13 residues. V was pared by 5 bases and J by 4 bases, with 9 bases between. The CDR3 bases are TGTGCCAGCAGCCTGGGACAAAATCAGCCCCAGCATTTT. Its translation: CASSLGQNQPQHF.

The genes are TRBV14 and TRBJ2-1, with D possibly TRBD1 on 6 matching bases. V shed 4 bases and J shed 10 bases, with 8 bases lying between them. This CDR3 comprises 11 residues. The germline gives CDR1 SGHDN, CDR2 FVKESK. The CDR3 sequence: CASSLGGEQFF. The DNA for the CDR3 is TGTGCCAGCAGCCTAGGGGGAGAGCAGTTCTTC.

This clone was counted a few times. The chain joins TRBV7-9 to TRBJ2-5; 11 bases match TRBD2. Germline trimming cut 1 base from V and 2 bases from J; bases unmatched to any gene: 6. Germline loops: CDR1 SEHNR, CDR2 FQNEAQ (reference sequence). The CDR3 contains 17 residues. The CDR3 is CASSLGLAGGLQETQYF. The CDR3 DNA sequence: TGTGCCAGCAGCTTAGGTCTAGCGGGGGGCCTTCAAGAGACCCAGTACTTC.

This clone is medium-sized in the sample. The gene calls are TRBV5-4 and TRBJ1-2, with 9 bases lining up with TRBD1. After removal of 2 bases from V and 6 bases from J, the junction contained 8 bases not matched to a gene. Per the germline V gene, CDR1 is SGHNT and CDR2 is YYREEE (reference sequence). CDR3 length equals 15 residues. The CDR3 DNA reads as TGTGCCAGCAGCTTCCCTCCGGGACAGGGCGATGGCTACACCTTC. Its protein product is CASSFPPGQGDGYTF.

The chain uses TRBV30 and TRBJ2-1, with 10 bases that match TRBD2. The V segment lost 2 bases and the J segment 6 bases; nucleotides outside the gene matches: 7. Germline loops: CDR1 GTSNPN, CDR2 SVGIG (reference sequence). This CDR3 spans 15 amino acids. The CDR3 region has the DNA TGTGCCTGGAGTTTGGGACTAGCGAAAATCAATGAGCAGTTCTTC. Protein sequence: CAWSLGLAKINEQFF.

The chain uses TRBV12-5 and TRBJ2-3; tentatively, D is TRBD2 (5 bases). V was trimmed by 2 bases and J by 6 bases, leaving 9 bases between them. Germline V lookup: CDR1 LGHNT, CDR2 FRNRAP. This CDR3 has 13 residues. Here the CDR3 DNA reads TGTGCTAGTGGTTTGTTCCGAGGGGATACGCAGTATTTT. It codes for CASGLFRGDTQYF.

The rearrangement links TRBV7-9 to TRBJ1-2, with D hard to call. V was clipped by 1 base and J by 5 bases, with 11 bases between them. The CDR3 has 14 amino acids. Germline V CDR1 and CDR2: SEHNR, FQNEAQ (reference sequence). The CDR3, as DNA: TGTGCCAGCAGCTTAGGACGGCAATCTTATGGCTACACCTTC. Residues: CASSLGRQSYGYTF. Full variable domain (outside the CDR3, taken from reference TRBV7-9 and TRBJ1-2): DTGVSQNPRHKITKRGQNVTFRCDPISEHNRLYWYRQTLGQGPEFLTYFQNEAQLEKSRLLSDRFSAERPKGSFSTLEIQRTEQGDSAMYLCASSLGRQSYGYTFGSGTRLTVV.

This clone has only a few counts. The chain joins TRBV6-5 to TRBJ1-1; D possibly corresponds to TRBD1 (5 bases). Germline V gene sequence: CDR1 MNHEY, CDR2 SVGAGI. The CDR3 totals 11 residues. V gave up 8 bases and J gave up 10 bases, with 14 bases separating them. As DNA, the CDR3 is TGTGCCAGCTCCGACGGCGGGGGAGCTTTCTTT. Translated, it gives CASSDGGGAFF.

V gene TRBV5-1 combines with J gene TRBJ2-3; no firm D call. The CDR3 has 16 residues. Germline CDR1 is SGHRS and CDR2 is YFSETQ. V was clipped by 4 bases and J by 2 bases, with 17 bases between them. The CDR3 nucleotides are TGCGCCAGCAGCGTCGCAACAGCCCTTCTCACAGATACGCAGTATTTT. Its protein product is CASSVATALLTDTQYF.